A selection of T cell receptor beta chains follows, all from one sample in a study of T cell repertoires in cytomegalovirus infection. MiXCR, run by TCRdb on the reads, gives a single entry per CDR3 protein. This repertoire shows about 310,000 distinct CDR3 sequences, 9.6% found once; its top ten account for around 2.5%. Sequenced material: PBMCs. Receptors were obtained from a human donor in good health (CMV status not recorded). Some clones in this sample may be carry-over from other donors' samples. CDR3s include the opening cysteine and the closing phenylalanine or tryptophan. Each record gives: clone size, D gene, CDR3 length, V gene, J gene, CDR3 DNA, CDR3 protein. The D gene is left open where the match is weak. Clone size is shown for a subset of rows, as once, few, many or a class of expanded clone.

many	TRBD1	15	TRBV7-8	TRBJ1-4	TGTGCCAGCAGCTCAACAGGGGGCGCTGGGGAAAAACTGTTTTTT	CASSSTGGAGEKLFF
few	.	16	TRBV6-2/TRBV6-3	TRBJ1-5	TGTGCCAGCAGACCTATACAGGTGGCTAGGGGACAGCCCCAGCATTTT	CASRPIQVARGQPQHF
few	.	11	TRBV14	TRBJ2-1	TGTGCCAGCAGCCAAGCAGTTGAGCAGTTCTTC	CASSQAVEQFF
many	.	14	TRBV6-1	TRBJ2-3	TGTGCCAGCAGTTCCCCTGGGGGCACAGATACGCAGTATTTT	CASSSPGGTDTQYF
.	.	13	TRBV7-9	TRBJ2-5	TGTGCCAGCAGCTTGACTCAGACAGAGACCCAGTACTTC	CASSLTQTETQYF
.	.	12	TRBV12-3/TRBV12-4	TRBJ2-1	TGTGCCAGCAGTTTAATATACAATGAGCAGTTCTTC	CASSLIYNEQFF
many	.	16	TRBV5-8	TRBJ1-6	TGTGCCAGCAGCTTGGTTCCGACCTCTGGGGGAATTCCCCTCCACTTT	CASSLVPTSGGIPLHF
many	TRBD1	15	TRBV6-5	TRBJ1-4	TGTGCCAGCAGTTACTCGAACAGGGGGCTAGAAAAACTGTTTTTT	CASSYSNRGLEKLFF
few	.	15	TRBV20-1	TRBJ2-6	TGCAGTGCTTTTCACGGAAGCTCTGGGGCCAACGTCCTGACTTTC	CSAFHGSSGANVLTF
many	.	16	TRBV7-2	TRBJ1-4	TGTGCCAGCAGCTTCGGACCGCAGGCACCGGGGGAAAAACTGTTTTTT	CASSFGPQAPGEKLFF
.	.	14	TRBV2	TRBJ2-2	TGTGCCAGCAACTCTCAAGGGGGGACCGGGGAGCTGTTTTTT	CASNSQGGTGELFF
many	.	13	TRBV11-2	TRBJ2-5	TGTGCCAGCAGCTTAGGAGGGGACGAGACCCAGTACTTC	CASSLGGDETQYF
many	TRBD1	15	TRBV10-3	TRBJ1-5	TGTGCCATCAGGGCGGGACAGGGGGATCGTCAGCCCCAGCATTTT	CAIRAGQGDRQPQHF
many	.	13	TRBV29-1	TRBJ2-5	TGCAGCACCGGGGCTTATGGCGAAGGGACCCAGTACTTC	CSTGAYGEGTQYF
many	.	14	TRBV20-1	TRBJ1-6	TGCAGTGCTAGGGGCGGGTTAAGTAATTCACCCCTCCACTTT	CSARGGLSNSPLHF
.	.	15	TRBV4-1	TRBJ2-3	TGCGCCAGCAGCCAAGAATCATGGAGAACAGATACGCAGTATTTT	CASSQESWRTDTQYF
many	TRBD1	19	TRBV7-2	TRBJ1-6	TGTGCCAGCAGCTTAGAAGCGACAGGGGAAGCCTCCTATAATTCACCCCTCCACTTT	CASSLEATGEASYNSPLHF
many	.	16	TRBV6-2/TRBV6-3	TRBJ2-1	TGTGCCAGCAGTTACTCCAGCAGGATCGACTACAATGAGCAGTTCTTC	CASSYSSRIDYNEQFF
many	.	14	TRBV20-1	TRBJ1-5	TGCAGTGCTAGTTTGGGACACCTCAATCAGCCCCAGCATTTT	CSASLGHLNQPQHF
many	.	13	TRBV7-9	TRBJ1-1	TGTGCCAGCAGCGCTCAAAGGAACACTGAAGCTTTCTTT	CASSAQRNTEAFF
.	.	14	TRBV3-1	TRBJ2-7	TGTGCCAGCAGCCAATTCAGTGGAAGCCACGAGCAGTACTTC	CASSQFSGSHEQYF
many	.	14	TRBV20-1	TRBJ1-2	TGCAGTGCTAGTGGGGAGGGCACGACCTATGGCTACACCTTC	CSASGEGTTYGYTF
many	.	8	TRBV20-1	TRBJ2-3	TGCAGTCCAGATACGCAGTATTTT	CSPDTQYF
many	TRBD1	12	TRBV10-3	TRBJ2-4	TGTGCCATCAGGAACACAGGGGGCGGACAGTACTTC	CAIRNTGGGQYF
.	TRBD2	14	TRBV5-1	TRBJ2-1	TGCGCCAGCAGCTTGGCACTAGCGGGGAATGAGCAGTTCTTC	CASSLALAGNEQFF
few	TRBD1	15	TRBV5-5	TRBJ2-5	TGTGCCAGCAGCCCCCGGACAGGGGGGGTGGAGACCCAGTACTTC	CASSPRTGGVETQYF
many	.	17	TRBV4-3	TRBJ2-2	TGCGCCAGCAGCCAAGGGCCAGACGGACAATGGACCGGGGAGCTGTTTTTT	CASSQGPDGQWTGELFF
many	TRBD2	16	TRBV7-8	TRBJ2-7	TGTGCCAGCAGCTTTATAACCAGCGGGGCTCCCTACGAGCAGTACTTC	CASSFITSGAPYEQYF
many	.	17	TRBV23-1	TRBJ1-4	TGCGCCAGCAGTCAACCGGGGTCGGGGGCACCGAAAGAAAAACTGTTTTTT	CASSQPGSGAPKEKLFF
few	.	15	TRBV5-1	TRBJ2-1	TGCGCCACCCGGACAGCTAGAAGCTCCTACAATGAGCAGTTCTTC	CATRTARSSYNEQFF
.	.	15	TRBV12-5	TRBJ2-7	TGTGCTAGTGGTCTCCCGACAGGAACGTACTACGAGCAGTACTTC	CASGLPTGTYYEQYF
many	TRBD2	16	TRBV6-2/TRBV6-3	TRBJ2-1	TGTGCCAGCAGTTACTATAGCGGGGGGGCGGACAATGAGCAGTTCTTC	CASSYYSGGADNEQFF
many	.	13	TRBV7-2	TRBJ2-2	TGTGCCACCTCGACAGCGAACACCGGGGAGCTGTTTTTT	CATSTANTGELFF
.	.	15	TRBV6-6	TRBJ2-1	TGTGCCAGCAGTTACATAGCAAATGGGCGGGGTGAGCAGTTCTTC	CASSYIANGRGEQFF
many	.	12	TRBV6-1	TRBJ2-2	TGTGCCAGCAGGCAACCGGGCGGGGAGCTGTTTTTT	CASRQPGGELFF
few	TRBD1	14	TRBV6-5	TRBJ1-1	TGTGCCAGCAGCCTGCGGACAGGGAGAACTGAAGCTTTCTTT	CASSLRTGRTEAFF
many	.	14	TRBV20-1	TRBJ1-4	TGCAGTGCTACCACGCGGGACGGAGATGAAAAACTGTTTTTT	CSATTRDGDEKLFF
many	TRBD1	13	TRBV19	TRBJ1-2	TGTGCCAGCCGGGACAGGGAGCCGGGTGGCTACACCTTC	CASRDREPGGYTF
few	.	12	TRBV7-6	TRBJ1-1	TGTGCCACCGGGGGCACGAACACTGAAGCTTTCTTT	CATGGTNTEAFF
many	TRBD1	15	TRBV7-9	TRBJ2-1	TGTGCCAGCACCAACCCGGGACAGGGTTTCAATGAGCAGTTCTTC	CASTNPGQGFNEQFF
many	.	13	TRBV6-2/TRBV6-3	TRBJ2-1	TGTGCCACCTCTCCCCGAGGGGCGAATGAGCAGTTCTTC	CATSPRGANEQFF
few	.	14	TRBV4-2	TRBJ2-6	TGTGCCAGCAGCCAAGATTCCGGGCCCAACGTCCTGACTTTC	CASSQDSGPNVLTF
many	.	15	TRBV7-2	TRBJ1-1	TGTGCCAGCAGCTTAGGTCATGGCAGCGGCACTGAAGCTTTCTTT	CASSLGHGSGTEAFF
few	TRBD1	14	TRBV7-9	TRBJ2-1	TGTGCCACCGCCGGGACAGTCTCCTACAATGAGCAGTTCTTC	CATAGTVSYNEQFF
many	.	14	TRBV7-2	TRBJ2-5	TGTGCCAGCAGCTTAGTCGAGGGTCAAGAGACCCAGTACTTC	CASSLVEGQETQYF
.	.	12	TRBV5-4	TRBJ2-3	TGTGCCAGCAGCTTAGAAGACGATACGCAGTATTTT	CASSLEDDTQYF
many	.	12	TRBV6-2/TRBV6-3	TRBJ1-5	TGTGCCAGTGGGACGTTCTGGCAGCCCCAGCATTTT	CASGTFWQPQHF
.	.	17	TRBV14	TRBJ2-3	TGTGCCAGCAGCCAAGAGTTGGGACGGGACCGCACAGATACGCAGTATTTT	CASSQELGRDRTDTQYF